The entry below gives a single TCR beta chain sequence along with its context. This clonotype was found a few times. Its antigen remains undetermined. No qualities accompany the bases; no much larger clone lies one base away. Total RNA was isolated from unfractionated whole blood collected in Tempus Blood RNA tubes. Roughly 5 healthy volunteers acted as controls for TCR sequencing and had blood drawn at day 0, 2 weeks and 6 weeks. The sample is drawn from a study of human T cells and chemical hapten exposure (dated by TCRdb to the early 2020s). Study-level background: Libraries were combined into a pool for sequencing, and differences in TCR yield between samples came mainly from small differences in library volumes within the pool. Peripheral blood TCR repertoire changes were tracked in vivo in alopecia patients during primary and secondary sensitization to the hapten diphenylcyclopropenone (DPC). Study-wide conclusions, independent of this receptor: After repeated subsampling, changes were observed in the strength of the expansion versus patch-test correlation and in the threshold at which the correlation became significant. DPC sensitization did not change the number of TCRs with a frequency above 1 in 1000, and there was no evidence of changes in global repertoire structure.

The CDR3 measures 16 amino acids from cysteine to phenylalanine. Only the CDR3 DNA is retained, 48 bases long and in frame from the first base. Reading the germline V gene (reference sequence) gives CDR1 LGHDT and CDR2 YNNKEL. The V and J ends are trimmed by 0 bases and 1 base, leaving 10 bases between them. During library preparation, unique molecular identifiers were attached to individual cDNA molecules so that TCRs could be counted quantitatively and reproducibly. Both TCR alpha and TCR beta chains were sequenced from each blood RNA sample. In the source study's methods: A median of roughly 99,000 TCRs per sample was observed, with a range of about 20,000 to 690,600. The Decombinator software suite was used to annotate V, J and CDR3 in the TCR reads. For the PS versus PT1 abundance plots, all samples were subsampled to the same number of TCRs (28,000). Expanded TCRs were defined as absent before sensitization and observed at least eight times at the 2-week time point. TCRdb applied fastp at Q25 and MiXCR to the public reads, then kept only in-frame beta chains. Each CDR3 protein appears once, grouped with its most common genes and DNA. The V and J calls come from TCRdb's annotation, not from the publication. The sample table lists around 120,000 distinct CDR3 sequences, about 7.7% of them with a count of one. About 1.4% of the sample lies in the top ten.

This clonotype originated in a human donor in good health. Some clones in this sample may be carry-over from other donors' samples. Donor details come from another sample of the same person, matched by shared clones. This receptor chain uses TRBV3-1 and TRBJ2-1, with an unclear D gene assignment. Sequencing was performed on whole blood. In nucleotide form, the sequence is TGTGCCAGCAGCCAAGATGGAGCGTTATCCTACAATGAGCAGTTCTTC. The resulting protein is CASSQDGALSYNEQFF.